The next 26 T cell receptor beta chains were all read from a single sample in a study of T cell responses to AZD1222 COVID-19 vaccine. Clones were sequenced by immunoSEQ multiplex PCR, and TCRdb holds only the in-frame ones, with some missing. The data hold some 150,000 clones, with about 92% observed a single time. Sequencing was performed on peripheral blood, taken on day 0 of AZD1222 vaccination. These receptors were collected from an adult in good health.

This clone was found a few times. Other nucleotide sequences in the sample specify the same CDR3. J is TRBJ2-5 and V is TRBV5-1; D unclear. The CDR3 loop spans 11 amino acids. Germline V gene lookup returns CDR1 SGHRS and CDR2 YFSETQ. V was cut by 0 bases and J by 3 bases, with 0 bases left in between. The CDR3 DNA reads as TGCGCCAGCAGCTTGGAAGAGACCCAGTACTTC. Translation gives CASSLEETQYF.

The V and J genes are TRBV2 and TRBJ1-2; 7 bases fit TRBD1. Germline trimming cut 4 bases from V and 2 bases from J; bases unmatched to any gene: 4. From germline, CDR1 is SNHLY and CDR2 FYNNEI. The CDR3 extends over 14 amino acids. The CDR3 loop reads CASSVGDRNYGYTF. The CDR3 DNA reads TGTGCCAGCAGTGTGGGGGACAGAAACTATGGCTACACCTTC. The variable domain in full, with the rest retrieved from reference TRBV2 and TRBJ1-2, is EPEVTQTPSHQVTQMGQEVILRCVPISNHLYFYWYRQILGQKVEFLVSFYNNEISEKSEIFDDQFSVERPDGSNFTLKIRSTKLEDSAMYFCASSVGDRNYGYTFGSGTRLTVV.

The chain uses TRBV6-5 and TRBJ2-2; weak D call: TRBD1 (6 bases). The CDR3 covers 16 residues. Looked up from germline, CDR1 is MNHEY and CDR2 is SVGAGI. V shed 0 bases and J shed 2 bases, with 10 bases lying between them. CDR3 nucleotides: TGTGCCAGCAGTTACTCGACACAGGGAAACACCGGGGAGCTGTTTTTT. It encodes CASSYSTQGNTGELFF.

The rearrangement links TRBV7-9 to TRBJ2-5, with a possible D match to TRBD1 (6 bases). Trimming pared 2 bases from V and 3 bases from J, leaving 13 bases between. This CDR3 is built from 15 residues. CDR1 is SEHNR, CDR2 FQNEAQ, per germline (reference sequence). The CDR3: CASSLTGTLEETQYF. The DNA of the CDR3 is TGTGCCAGCAGCTTAACAGGGACGTTAGAAGAGACCCAGTACTTC.

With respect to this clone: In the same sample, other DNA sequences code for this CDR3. The CDR3 DNA follows: TGCGCCAGCAGCTTGGAGGGTACCTACGAGCAGTACTTC. It yields the protein CASSLEGTYEQYF. The rearrangement joins TRBV5-1 to TRBJ2-7; no definite D call. The CDR3 runs 13 residues. With 0 bases removed from V and 2 bases from J, the gap between germline ends came to 6 bases. CDR1 and CDR2 from the germline V gene are SGHRS and YFSETQ. The variable domain in full, completed from reference TRBV5-1 and TRBJ2-7, reads KAGVTQTPRYLIKTRGQQVTLSCSPISGHRSVSWYQQTPGQGLQFLFEYFSETQRNKGNFPGRFSGRQFSNSRSEMNVSTLELGDSALYLCASSLEGTYEQYFGPGTRLTVT.

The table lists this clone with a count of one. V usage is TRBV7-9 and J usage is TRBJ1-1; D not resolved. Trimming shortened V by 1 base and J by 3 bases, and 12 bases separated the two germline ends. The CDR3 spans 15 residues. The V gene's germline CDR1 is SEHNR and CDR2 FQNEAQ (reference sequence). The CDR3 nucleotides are TGTGCCAGCAGCTTAGGGCTGGGCGGGGACACTGAAGCTTTCTTT. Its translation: CASSLGLGGDTEAFF.

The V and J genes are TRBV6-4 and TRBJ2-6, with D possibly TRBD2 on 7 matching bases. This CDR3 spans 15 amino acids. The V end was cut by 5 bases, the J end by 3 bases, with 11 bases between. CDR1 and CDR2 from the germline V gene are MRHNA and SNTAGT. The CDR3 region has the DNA TGTGCCAGCAGTTCAGGGGAGGGTGGGGCCAACGTCCTGACTTTC. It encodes CASSSGEGGANVLTF.

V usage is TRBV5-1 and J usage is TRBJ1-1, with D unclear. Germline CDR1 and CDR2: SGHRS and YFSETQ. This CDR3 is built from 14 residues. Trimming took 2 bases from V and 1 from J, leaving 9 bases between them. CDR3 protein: CASSFTTQNTEAFF. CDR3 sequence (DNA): TGCGCCAGCAGCTTCACGACACAGAACACTGAAGCTTTCTTT. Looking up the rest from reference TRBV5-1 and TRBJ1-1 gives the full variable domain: KAGVTQTPRYLIKTRGQQVTLSCSPISGHRSVSWYQQTPGQGLQFLFEYFSETQRNKGNFPGRFSGRQFSNSRSEMNVSTLELGDSALYLCASSFTTQNTEAFFGQGTRLTVV.

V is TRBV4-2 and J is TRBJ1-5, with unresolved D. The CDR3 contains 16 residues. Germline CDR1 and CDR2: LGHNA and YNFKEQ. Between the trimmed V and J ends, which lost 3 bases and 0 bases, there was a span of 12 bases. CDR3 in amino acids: CASSQGRSNSNQPQHF. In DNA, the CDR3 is TGTGCCAGCAGCCAGGGCAGGAGTAATAGCAATCAGCCCCAGCATTTT.

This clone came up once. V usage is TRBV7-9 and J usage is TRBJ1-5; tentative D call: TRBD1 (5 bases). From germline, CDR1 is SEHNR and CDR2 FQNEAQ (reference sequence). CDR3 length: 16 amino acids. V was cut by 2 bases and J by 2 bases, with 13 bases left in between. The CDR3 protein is CASSLIQDQGNQPQHF. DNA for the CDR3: TGTGCCAGCAGCTTAATACAGGACCAGGGCAATCAGCCCCAGCATTTT. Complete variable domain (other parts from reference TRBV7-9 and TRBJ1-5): DTGVSQNPRHKITKRGQNVTFRCDPISEHNRLYWYRQTLGQGPEFLTYFQNEAQLEKSRLLSDRFSAERPKGSFSTLEIQRTEQGDSAMYLCASSLIQDQGNQPQHFGDGTRLSIL.

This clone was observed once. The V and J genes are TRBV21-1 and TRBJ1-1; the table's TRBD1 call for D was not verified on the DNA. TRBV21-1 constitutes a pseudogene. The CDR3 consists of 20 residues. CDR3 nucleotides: TGTGCCAGCAGCAAAGACTGGGTTTGGAACCTGCCAGGGTGGGTAGATGAAGCTTTCTTT. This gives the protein CASSKDWVWNLPGWVDEAFF.

For the CDR3, the DNA is TGTGCTAGTGGTTTGGTACTTAGCGGGAGTATATACGAGCAGTACTTC. Its translation: CASGLVLSGSIYEQYF. The gene calls are TRBV12-5 and TRBJ2-7; TRBD2 matches at 9 bases. This CDR3 has 16 amino acids. CDR1 LGHNT and CDR2 FRNRAP come from the germline V gene. Trimming took 0 bases from V and 4 from J; bases not matched to a gene: 7.

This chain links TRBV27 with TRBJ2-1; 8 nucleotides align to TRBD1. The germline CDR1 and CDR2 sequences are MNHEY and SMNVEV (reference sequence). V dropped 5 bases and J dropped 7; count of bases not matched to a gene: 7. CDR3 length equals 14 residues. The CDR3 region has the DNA TGTGCCAGCAGTCTCAGGGGGCCGGGAAATGAGCAGTTCTTC. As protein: CASSLRGPGNEQFF.

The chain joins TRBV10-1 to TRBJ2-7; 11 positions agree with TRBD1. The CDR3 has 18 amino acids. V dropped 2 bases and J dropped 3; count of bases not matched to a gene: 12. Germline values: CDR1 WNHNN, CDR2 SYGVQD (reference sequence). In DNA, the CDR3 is TGCGCCAGCAGTGAGAACCTCGGTCAGGGGACAGGGGGCTACGAGCAGTACTTC. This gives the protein CASSENLGQGTGGYEQYF.

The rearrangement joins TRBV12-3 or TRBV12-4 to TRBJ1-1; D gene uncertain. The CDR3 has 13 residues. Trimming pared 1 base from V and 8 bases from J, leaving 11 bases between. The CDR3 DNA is TGTGCCAGCAGTTTAGGGCCAGGATCAGAAGCTTTCTTT. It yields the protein CASSLGPGSEAFF.

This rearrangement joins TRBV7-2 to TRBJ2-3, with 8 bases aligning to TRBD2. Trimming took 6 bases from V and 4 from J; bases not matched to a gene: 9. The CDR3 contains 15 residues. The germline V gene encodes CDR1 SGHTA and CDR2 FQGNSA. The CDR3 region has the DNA TGTGCCAGCAGACCCCGGGGGGGCAGAGCAGATACGCAGTATTTT. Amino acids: CASRPRGGRADTQYF.

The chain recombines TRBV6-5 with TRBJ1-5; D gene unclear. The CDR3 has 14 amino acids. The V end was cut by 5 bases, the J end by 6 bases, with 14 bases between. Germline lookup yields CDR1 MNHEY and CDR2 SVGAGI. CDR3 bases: TGTGCCAGCAGTCCAAGTGTGGTGAGTCAGCCCCAGCATTTT. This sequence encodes CASSPSVVSQPQHF.

The CDR3 here is CASSLRTARMNGAEAFF. CDR3 DNA sequence: TGTGCCAGCAGCTTGAGGACAGCGAGAATGAACGGGGCTGAAGCTTTCTTT. The V call is TRBV5-5, the J call TRBJ1-1; D perhaps matches TRBD1 (6 bases). This CDR3 has 17 amino acids. CDR1 is SGHKS and CDR2 is YYEKEE in the germline V gene (reference sequence). V gave up 1 base and J gave up 6 bases, with 22 bases separating them. The complete variable domain, with remaining parts taken from reference TRBV5-5 and TRBJ1-1, reads DAGVTQSPTHLIKTRGQQVTLRCSPISGHKSVSWYQQVLGQGPQFIFQYYEKEERGRGNFPDRFSARQFPNYSSELNVNALLLGDSALYLCASSLRTARMNGAEAFFGQGTRLTVV.

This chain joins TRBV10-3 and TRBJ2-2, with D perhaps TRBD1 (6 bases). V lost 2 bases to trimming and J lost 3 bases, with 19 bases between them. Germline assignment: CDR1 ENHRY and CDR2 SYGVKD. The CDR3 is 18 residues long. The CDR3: CAISEPLQGLRDTGELFF. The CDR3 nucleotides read TGTGCCATCAGTGAGCCTCTACAGGGATTGAGGGACACCGGGGAGCTGTTTTTT.

DNA of the CDR3: TGCGCCAGCAGCTTGGAGAAACAGGGACTGGGTGAGCAGTTCTTC. Translated: CASSLEKQGLGEQFF. This chain uses TRBV5-1 with TRBJ2-1; tentatively, D is TRBD1 or TRBD2 (6 bases each). Germline values: CDR1 SGHRS, CDR2 YFSETQ. CDR3 length: 15 residues. Trimming pared 0 bases from V and 9 bases from J, leaving 16 bases between.

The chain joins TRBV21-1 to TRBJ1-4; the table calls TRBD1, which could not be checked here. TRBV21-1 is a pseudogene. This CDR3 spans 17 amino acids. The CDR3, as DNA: TGTGCCAGCAGCATGCGGGACAGAATGCCCGTGGGAGAAAAACTGTTTTTT. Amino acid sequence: CASSMRDRMPVGEKLFF.

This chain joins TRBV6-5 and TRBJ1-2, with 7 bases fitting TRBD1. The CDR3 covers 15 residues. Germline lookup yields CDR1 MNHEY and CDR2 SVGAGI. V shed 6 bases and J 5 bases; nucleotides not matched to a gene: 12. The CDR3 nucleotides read TGTGCCAGCAGCGCTTCCGGACAGGCACCGTATGGCTACACCTTC. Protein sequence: CASSASGQAPYGYTF.

DNA of the CDR3: TGTGCCAGCAGCCAAGGCCGCGGGAGGGCGAGCGCAGATACGCAGTATTTT. As protein: CASSQGRGRASADTQYF. V and J are TRBV3-1 (or the pseudogene TRBV3-2) and TRBJ2-3, with 9 bases identical to TRBD2. With 1 base clipped from V and 4 bases from J, the junction kept 9 bases outside the gene matches. Germline V gene lookup returns CDR1 LGHDT and CDR2 YNNKEL (reference sequence). The CDR3 runs 17 residues.

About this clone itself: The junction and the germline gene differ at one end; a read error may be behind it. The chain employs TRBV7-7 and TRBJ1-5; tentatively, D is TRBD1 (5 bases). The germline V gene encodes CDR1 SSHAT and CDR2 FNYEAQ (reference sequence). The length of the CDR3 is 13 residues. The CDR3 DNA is TGTGCTAGCAGCCCAGGGTTCAATCAGCCCCAGCATTTT. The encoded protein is CASSPGFNQPQHF.

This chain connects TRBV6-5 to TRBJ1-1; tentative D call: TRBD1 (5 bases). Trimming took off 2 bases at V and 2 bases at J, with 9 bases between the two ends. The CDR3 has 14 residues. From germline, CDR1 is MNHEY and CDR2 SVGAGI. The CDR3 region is CASSYRQINTEAFF. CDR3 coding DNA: TGTGCCAGCAGTTACCGACAGATAAACACTGAAGCTTTCTTT.

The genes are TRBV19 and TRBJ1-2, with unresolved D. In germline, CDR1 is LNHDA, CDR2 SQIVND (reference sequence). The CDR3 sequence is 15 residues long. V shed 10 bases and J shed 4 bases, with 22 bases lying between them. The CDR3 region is CATKKRSGASYGYTF. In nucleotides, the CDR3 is TGTGCCACCAAAAAACGATCGGGTGCGAGCTATGGCTACACCTTC.